The 3 T cell receptor beta chains below all came from one sample that was sequenced in a study of blood T cells in healthy people across ages. Through a sample-barcoded 5' primer and a J-beta primer mix, a second PCR was run for 7 to 11 cycles. TCRdb recomputed calls from the 5' RACE reads with MiXCR, one row per CDR3 protein. The data contain roughly 800,000 distinct CDR3 sequences, about three fifths of them singletons. Sample: blood. The receptors come from a young man in good health.

The rearrangement links TRBV27 to TRBJ1-5, with D possibly TRBD1 on 5 matching bases. The V and J ends lost 7 bases and 7 bases respectively, with 14 bases between them. Germline V lookup: CDR1 MNHEY, CDR2 SMNVEV (reference sequence). The CDR3 has 13 residues. The CDR3 loop reads CASKLGVDQPQHF. The CDR3 region has the DNA TGTGCCAGCAAGTTAGGGGTAGACCAGCCCCAGCATTTT.

Only one count was recorded for this clonotype. The rearrangement uses TRBV28 and TRBJ2-5; D is undetermined. Germline V gene data show CDR1 as MDHEN and CDR2 as SYDVKM. V lost 5 bases to trimming and J lost 11 bases, with 18 bases between them. This CDR3 has 13 amino acids. The CDR3 DNA reads TGTGCCAGCAGTATAGGACCTCCAGGAGAGCAGTACTTC. Amino acids: CASSIGPPGEQYF.

The V gene is TRBV11-1, the J gene TRBJ2-1; D could derive from TRBD1 or TRBD2 (5 bases each). This CDR3 has 14 amino acids. From germline, CDR1 is SGHAT and CDR2 FQDESV (reference sequence). Trimming took 7 bases from V and 4 from J, leaving 14 bases between them. CDR3 in amino acids: CASNLERGYNEQFF. In nucleotides, the CDR3 is TGTGCCAGCAACCTGGAGAGGGGATACAATGAGCAGTTCTTC.